This record concerns one T cell receptor beta chain sequence. As yet, its antigen is unknown. PCR used 60 Vbeta primers and 13 Jbeta primers. Authors' data handling: An analysis that came later counted some 81 million unique TCR beta chains, approximately 10 million shared. The assay was immunoSEQ multiplex PCR, and TCRdb's table has in-frame clones only and misses some. V, J and clone size derive from that table, while D and trimming were established from the DNA sequence. The sample shows about 140,000 clones, around 84% of them seen only once. V gave up 7 bases and J gave up 5 bases, with 20 bases separating them. Germline CDR1 reads SGHTA; CDR2 reads FQGTGA. The CDR3 is made up of 15 amino acids. This specimen comes from a study of cytomegalovirus exposure and HLA in healthy donors. The study, taken as a whole, reports: Later on, a genetic analysis was performed. It linked a missense variant in DCLRE1C with V- and J-gene trimming of TCR beta.

Sequencing was carried out using PBMCs. The rearrangement links TRBV7-3 to TRBJ1-1; the D gene is possibly TRBD1 (6 bases). The TCR comes from a man aged 45 to 65 in good health and CMV-seronegative. The CDR3 DNA is TGTGCCAGCACTTCACAGGGTCTCCTGAGGACTGAAGCTTTCTTT. This gives the protein CASTSQGLLRTEAFF. Together with reference TRBV7-3 and TRBJ1-1, the CDR3 gives the full variable domain: GAGVSQTPSNKVTEKGKYVELRCDPISGHTALYWYRQSLGQGPEFLIYFQGTGAADDSGLPNDRFFAVRPEGSVSTLKIQRTERGDSAVYLCASTSQGLLRTEAFFGQGTRLTVV.